These T cell receptor beta chains were read from a single sample in a study of cytomegalovirus exposure and HLA in healthy donors. Clones were sequenced by immunoSEQ multiplex PCR, and TCRdb holds only the in-frame ones, with some missing. This table holds fewer than 200,000 clones, about four fifths found once. The sequencing sample was made of PBMCs. The origin of the receptors is a female donor in good health and CMV-seronegative. The CDR3 runs from the conserved cysteine through the conserved F or W. A D gene is named only where the DNA matches it firmly. Expanded clones get a size class; other rows say once, few or many, or leave the size out.

v_call	j_call	d_call	clone_size	cdr3_aa	cdr3_nt
TRBV5-6	TRBJ2-7	NA	NA	CASSLKASNYEQYF	TGTGCCAGCAGCTTAAAAGCTTCAAACTACGAGCAGTACTTC
TRBV7-8	TRBJ2-1	NA	once	CASSLGPGNYNEQFF	TGTGCCAGCAGCTTAGGACCGGGTAACTACAATGAGCAGTTCTTC
TRBV12-5	TRBJ1-6	NA	NA	CASALTDSPLHF	TGTGCTAGTGCCTTGACAGACTCACCCCTCCACTTT
TRBV6-6	TRBJ1-3	TRBD1	NA	CASSYLTGGNGNTIYF	TGTGCCAGCAGTTACCTGACAGGGGGAAATGGAAACACCATATATTTT
TRBV7-2	TRBJ2-5	TRBD1	NA	CASSPGTEETQYF	TGTGCCAGCAGCCCCGGGACAGAAGAGACCCAGTACTTC
TRBV9	TRBJ2-3	TRBD1	NA	CASSAQPTGPFQYF	TGTGCCAGCAGCGCACAGCCGACAGGGCCCTTCCAGTATTTT
TRBV21-1	TRBJ1-5	NA	NA	CASSKERTGEVLGDQPQHF	TGTGCCAGCAGCAAAGAGCGGACAGGGGAGGTTCTGGGAGATCAGCCCCAGCATTTT
TRBV5-1	TRBJ2-5	TRBD2	NA	CASASGGHQETQYF	TGCGCCAGCGCTAGCGGGGGTCACCAAGAGACCCAGTACTTC
TRBV5-6	TRBJ2-2	TRBD1	few	CASSTWTGSNSGELFF	TGTGCCAGCAGCACCTGGACAGGGTCTAATTCCGGGGAGCTGTTTTTT
TRBV5-6	TRBJ2-2	NA	NA	CASSLIFTGELFF	TGTGCCAGCAGCTTGATCTTCACCGGGGAGCTGTTTTTT
TRBV5-8	TRBJ1-3	NA	NA	CASKARGRNTIYF	TGTGCCAGCAAGGCGAGGGGGAGAAACACCATATATTTT